These 31 T cell receptor beta chains were sequenced from one sample in a study of blood T cell repertoires in COVID-19. The method was immunoSEQ multiplex PCR; TCRdb's version includes in-frame clones alone and lacks a portion of them. The table includes about 430,000 clones, roughly 90% detected once. Sequenced material: PBMCs or T cells enriched from blood (not recorded which). All receptors derive from a woman aged 30 to 39 with acute COVID-19.

This sequence joins TRBV24-1 and TRBJ2-3; tentative D call: TRBD2 (5 bases). Germline CDR1 reads KGHDR; CDR2 reads SFDVKD. The CDR3 is 16 residues long. Trimming took off 3 bases at V and 3 bases at J, with 15 bases between the two ends. The CDR3 loop reads CATSDPQEEETDTQYF. CDR3 sequence (DNA): TGTGCCACCAGTGATCCCCAGGAGGAGGAGACAGATACGCAGTATTTT.

This rearrangement joins TRBV3-1 (or the pseudogene TRBV3-2) to TRBJ2-7; 13 bases are a match to TRBD2. Germline lookup yields CDR1 LGHDT and CDR2 YNNKEL (reference sequence). V gave up 0 bases and J gave up 2 bases; unmatched junction bases: 16. This CDR3 region has 21 residues. This CDR3 reads CASSQDSSSGTSGAPPYEQYF. CDR3 DNA: TGTGCCAGCAGCCAAGATTCTTCATCCGGGACTAGCGGGGCCCCCCCCTACGAGCAGTACTTC.

This sequence joins TRBV7-9 and TRBJ1-2; D is ambiguous. V was clipped by 1 base and J by 2 bases, with 8 bases between them. The CDR3 is made up of 14 amino acids. Germline loops: CDR1 SEHNR, CDR2 FQNEAQ (reference sequence). The CDR3 protein is CASSLGPSNYGYTF. The CDR3 nucleotides read TGTGCCAGCAGCTTAGGGCCTTCCAACTATGGCTACACCTTC.

This CDR3 is CASGTGQGRNTIYF. CDR3 DNA: TGTGCCAGCGGCACGGGACAGGGTCGAAACACCATATATTTT. This chain connects TRBV2 to TRBJ1-3; 9 nucleotides agree with TRBD1. CDR3 length: 14 residues. The junction had 7 bases not matched to a gene; V was cut back by 8 bases and J by 5 bases. CDR1 and CDR2 (germline): SNHLY, FYNNEI.

The rearrangement joins TRBV29-1 to TRBJ1-2; D unclear. The ends were cut back, 1 base at V and 6 bases at J, with 9 bases in the middle. CDR1 and CDR2 from the germline V gene are SQVTM and ANQGSEA. The CDR3 contains 12 residues. This CDR3 reads CSVEVGGNGYTF. CDR3 bases: TGCAGCGTTGAAGTTGGCGGGAATGGCTACACCTTC.

V gene TRBV6-5 combines with J gene TRBJ2-2; D not certain. This CDR3 is built from 12 residues. Germline-derived CDR1 and CDR2 are MNHEY and SVGAGI. Trimming shortened V by 4 bases and J by 7 bases, and 7 bases separated the two germline ends. The DNA for the CDR3 is TGTGCCAGCAGTTTGAGGAACGGGGAGCTGTTTTTT. Protein product: CASSLRNGELFF.

Worth noting for this clone: At one boundary the junction diverges from the germline segment, which might be a read error. The same CDR3 can be traced to other DNA sequences in this sample. The chain is built from TRBV2 and TRBJ1-3; TRBD1 agrees at 7 bases. CDR1 and CDR2 (germline): SNHLY, FYNNEI. The CDR3 has 14 amino acids. The CDR3 DNA reads TGTGCCAGCAGGGCACAGGGGCTCGGAAATACCATATATTTT. Its translation: CASRAQGLGNTIYF. Using reference TRBV2 and TRBJ1-3 for the parts outside the CDR3, the full variable domain is EPEVTQTPSHQVTQMGQEVILRCVPISNHLYFYWYRQILGQKVEFLVSFYNNEISEKSEIFDDQFSVERPDGSNFTLKIRSTKLEDSAMYFCASRAQGLGNTIYFGEGSWLTVV.

Here the CDR3 reads CASSEQGWYSNQPQHF. The CDR3 DNA reads TGTGCCAGCAGTGAACAGGGCTGGTATAGCAATCAGCCCCAGCATTTT. V and J are TRBV6-1 and TRBJ1-5, with D perhaps TRBD1 (5 bases). Germline V CDR1 and CDR2: MNHNS, SASEGT. The CDR3 is 16 residues long. V was cut by 2 bases and J by 0 bases, with 11 bases left in between.

The chain carries TRBV10-2 and TRBJ2-1; the match to TRBD2 covers 11 bases. Germline trimming cut 5 bases from V and 9 bases from J; bases unmatched to any gene: 9. CDR3 length: 15 amino acids. CDR1 WSHSY and CDR2 SAAADI come from the germline V gene. The CDR3 bases are TGCGCCAGCAGTTTTATTAGCGGGGGGGCGGGTGAGCAGTTCTTC. Translation gives CASSFISGGAGEQFF.

The genes are TRBV2 and TRBJ2-5; 8 bases map to TRBD1. The CDR3 totals 14 residues. Trimming took 4 bases from V and 5 from J; bases not matched to a gene: 6. The V gene's germline CDR1 is SNHLY and CDR2 FYNNEI. The CDR3 DNA is TGTGCCAGCAGTGCCGACAGGGGCAGGGAGACCCAGTACTTC. Translated, it gives CASSADRGRETQYF.

V usage is TRBV5-6 and J usage is TRBJ2-2, with D perhaps TRBD2 (6 bases). The CDR3 extends over 15 amino acids. CDR1 SGHDT and CDR2 YYEEEE come from the germline V gene. V shed 6 bases and J shed 0 bases, with 12 bases lying between them. The chain's CDR3 is CASTRGFANTGELFF. The CDR3 DNA follows: TGTGCCAGCACCCGGGGGTTCGCGAACACCGGGGAGCTGTTTTTT.

The chain employs TRBV7-2 and TRBJ1-1; TRBD1 agrees at 9 bases. Germline lookup yields CDR1 SGHTA and CDR2 FQGNSA. Trimming removed 5 bases from V and 1 base from J; junction bases left unmatched: 5. CDR3 length: 15 amino acids. CDR3 region: CASSPGQGWNTEAFF. CDR3 DNA sequence: TGTGCCAGCAGCCCGGGACAGGGATGGAACACTGAAGCTTTCTTT. The full variable domain, its missing parts supplied by reference TRBV7-2 and TRBJ1-1, is GAGVSQSPSNKVTEKGKDVELRCDPISGHTALYWYRQSLGQGLEFLIYFQGNSAPDKSGLPSDRFSAERTGGSVSTLTIQRTQQEDSAVYLCASSPGQGWNTEAFFGQGTRLTVV.

V gene TRBV7-4 combines with J gene TRBJ2-2; TRBD1 matches at 9 bases. CDR3 length: 15 residues. Germline CDR1 SGHVT, CDR2 SQSDAQ. V lost 3 bases, J lost 5 bases, and 4 bases stayed unmatched. The CDR3 region is CASSLNRGRTGELFF. CDR3 nucleotides: TGTGCCAGCAGCTTGAACAGGGGGCGTACCGGGGAGCTGTTTTTT.

V usage is TRBV19 and J usage is TRBJ1-2, with 9 bases matching TRBD1. This CDR3 comprises 13 residues. After removal of 6 bases from V and 6 bases from J, the junction contained 5 bases not matched to a gene. CDR1 LNHDA and CDR2 SQIVND come from the germline V gene (reference sequence). The CDR3 loop is CASSPRDRDGYTF. CDR3 in DNA: TGTGCCAGTAGCCCCCGGGACAGGGATGGCTACACCTTC. Looking up the rest from reference TRBV19 and TRBJ1-2 gives the full variable domain: DGGITQSPKYLFRKEGQNVTLSCEQNLNHDAMYWYRQDPGQGLRLIYYSQIVNDFQKGDIAEGYSVSREKKESFPLTVTSAQKNPTAFYLCASSPRDRDGYTFGSGTRLTVV.

The chain is built from TRBV9 and TRBJ2-4; D gene ambiguous. Germline V lookup: CDR1 SGDLS, CDR2 YYNGEE. The V and J ends lost 3 bases and 4 bases respectively, with 8 bases between them. The CDR3 length is 13 residues. The CDR3 nucleotides read TGTGCCAGCAGCGGGCAGACTAAAAACATTCAGTACTTC. Its translation: CASSGQTKNIQYF.

The rearrangement links TRBV6-4 to TRBJ2-3, with 8 bases that match TRBD1. J gave up 2 bases and V 2 bases, and 6 bases lay outside the gene matches. This CDR3 comprises 16 residues. The germline CDR1 and CDR2 sequences are MRHNA and SNTAGT. The CDR3 is CASSDLLTGATDTQYF. DNA for the CDR3: TGTGCCAGCAGTGACCTTCTGACAGGGGCCACAGATACGCAGTATTTT.

V usage is TRBV9 and J usage is TRBJ2-6; TRBD2 agrees at 14 bases. Germline V CDR1 and CDR2: SGDLS, YYNGEE. J was trimmed by 4 bases and V by 3 bases; bases with no gene match: 12. This CDR3 contains 20 residues. The CDR3 region is CASSARLAGGRSGGANVLTF. The CDR3, as DNA: TGTGCCAGCAGCGCCCGACTAGCGGGGGGGCGATCGGGAGGGGCCAACGTCCTGACTTTC.

V and J are TRBV29-1 and TRBJ2-1, with TRBD2 matching over 9 bases. The CDR3 length is 16 residues. V was pared by 8 bases and J by 0 bases, with 11 bases of the junction left unmatched. Germline CDR1 and CDR2: SQVTM and ANQGSEA. CDR3 bases: TGCAGCTTCCTTAGCGGGGGTGATAGCTCCTACAATGAGCAGTTCTTC. As protein: CSFLSGGDSSYNEQFF.

This sequence joins TRBV5-5 and TRBJ1-4, with D hard to call. There are 14 residues in the CDR3. The germline V gene encodes CDR1 SGHKS and CDR2 YYEKEE (reference sequence). V lost 4 bases and J lost 5, with 12 bases in between. The CDR3 nucleotides read TGTGCCAGCAGCCCCGGAGGGCCGAATGAAAAACTGTTTTTT. This translates into CASSPGGPNEKLFF.

The chain has TRBV4-2 and TRBJ2-3, with 10 bases lining up with TRBD2. V shed 1 base, J shed 1 base, and the junction held 5 bases outside the gene matches. From germline, CDR1 is LGHNA and CDR2 YNFKEQ. The CDR3 sequence is 17 residues long. CDR3 DNA sequence: TGTGCCAGCAGCCAAGGGCTAGCGGGGGAGCGCACAGATACGCAGTATTTT. Amino acid sequence: CASSQGLAGERTDTQYF.

The chain uses TRBV19 and TRBJ1-1; 9 positions agree with TRBD1. The CDR3 sequence is 15 residues long. CDR1 LNHDA and CDR2 SQIVND come from the germline V gene (reference sequence). The V gene end was trimmed by 9 bases and the J gene end by 0 bases; junction bases not matched to a gene: 8. CDR3 amino acids: CARLRDRDMNTEAFF. The CDR3 nucleotides are TGTGCCAGACTAAGGGACAGGGACATGAACACTGAAGCTTTCTTT.

This clone was recorded once. CDR3 in DNA: TGTGCCAGCAGTTTTGGGCTGAGCACTGAAGCTTTCTTT. Protein: CASSFGLSTEAFF. The genes are TRBV12-3 or TRBV12-4 and TRBJ1-1; no clear D gene. V was trimmed by 3 bases and J by 4 bases, leaving 9 bases between them. The CDR3 sequence is 13 residues long.

V usage is TRBV7-8 and J usage is TRBJ2-7, with TRBD2 matching 9 bases. Per germline, CDR1 SGHVS and CDR2 FQNEAQ. J was trimmed by 6 bases and V by 2 bases; bases with no gene match: 8. The length of the CDR3 is 15 residues. The CDR3 loop is CASSLPSGERSEQYF. The CDR3 bases are TGTGCCAGCAGCTTACCTAGCGGGGAGCGAAGCGAGCAGTACTTC.

This chain connects TRBV5-5 to TRBJ1-1; 8 bases line up with TRBD1. Trimming took 0 bases from V and 6 from J; bases not matched to a gene: 4. This CDR3 is 14 amino acids long. Looked up from germline, CDR1 is SGHKS and CDR2 is YYEKEE (reference sequence). In DNA, the CDR3 is TGTGCCAGCAGCTTGGCTGCAGGGGGCTCTGAAGCTTTCTTT. Translation gives CASSLAAGGSEAFF.

The V call is TRBV5-5, the J call TRBJ1-1, with 10 nucleotides matching TRBD1. This CDR3 spans 15 amino acids. The germline V gene encodes CDR1 SGHKS and CDR2 YYEKEE (reference sequence). With 4 bases clipped from V and 3 bases from J, the junction kept 6 bases outside the gene matches. As DNA, the CDR3 is TGTGCCAGCAGCGGAGACAGGGGGCTTGACACTGAAGCTTTCTTT. Residues: CASSGDRGLDTEAFF.

DNA for the CDR3: TGTGCCAGCAGCAAAAGCGGCAGGTTGCTCTATGGCTACACCTTC. Translating it yields CASSKSGRLLYGYTF. The chain has TRBV21-1 and TRBJ1-2. TRBV21-1 is described as a pseudogene. The CDR3 consists of 15 residues.

This clone came up a few times. CDR3 coding DNA: TGCGCCAGCAGCCCCGGGTTTTCCCTCTCGAACACTGAAGCTTTCTTT. Protein sequence: CASSPGFSLSNTEAFF. The J gene is TRBJ1-1, the V gene TRBV5-1, with no clear D. Germline CDR1 reads SGHRS; CDR2 reads YFSETQ. The length of the CDR3 is 16 residues. V lost 4 bases and J 1 base, leaving 17 bases between the germline ends.

J is TRBJ2-1 and V is TRBV20-1, with 8 bases lining up with TRBD2. This CDR3 region has 15 residues. CDR1 is DFQATT, CDR2 SNEGSKA, per germline (reference sequence). The V gene end was trimmed by 3 bases and the J gene end by 7 bases; junction bases not matched to a gene: 11. The CDR3 region has the DNA TGCAGTGCTAGTCCCGCCGGGACGGGAGGGAATGAGCAGTTCTTC. This translates into CSASPAGTGGNEQFF.

The CDR3: CASSSTSGLTDTQYF. The CDR3 DNA is TGTGCCAGCAGTTCTACTAGCGGACTCACAGATACGCAGTATTTT. The chain uses TRBV28 and TRBJ2-3; 8 bases match TRBD2. Per the germline V gene, CDR1 is MDHEN and CDR2 is SYDVKM. V lost 4 bases, J lost 2 bases, and 5 bases stayed unmatched. The CDR3 is 15 amino acids.

This clone has a handful of counts. The chain couples TRBV2 to TRBJ2-5, with 7 bases fitting TRBD2. Germline CDR1 reads SNHLY; CDR2 reads FYNNEI. CDR3 length equals 15 residues. V shed 0 bases and J 5 bases; nucleotides not matched to a gene: 6. This chain's CDR3 is CASSEALRGDETQYF. In nucleotides, the CDR3 is TGTGCCAGCAGTGAAGCGCTTCGGGGGGATGAGACCCAGTACTTC.

The CDR3, as DNA: TGTGCCAGCAGAGAGGGGGCGAACACTGAAGCTTTCTTT. Protein sequence: CASREGANTEAFF. This chain connects TRBV6-5 to TRBJ1-1; 7 bases line up with TRBD1. This CDR3 has 13 residues. From germline, CDR1 is MNHEY and CDR2 SVGAGI. The V gene end was trimmed by 6 bases and the J gene end by 1 base; junction bases not matched to a gene: 2.